The present entry profiles one TCR beta chain with its context. Its target is not known. Germline V gene sequence: CDR1 SGHDN, CDR2 FVKESK. The CDR3 has 13 amino acids. V was trimmed by 1 base and J by 9 bases, leaving 10 bases between them. The data stem from a study of shared clonotypes between healthy human individuals. Study in general: Two female and three male donors aged 18 to 49 were enrolled. Study-wide findings and caveats: Apart from blood, nothing was sampled; tissue repertoires likely differ. Shared clonotypes across all four donors exceeded non-shared ones in generation probability.

Clones were read by immunoSEQ multiplex PCR, and TCRdb kept only the in-frame ones, dropping some. The repertoire has 950,000 to 1,100,000 clones, around three quarters of them found once; the top ten carry 0.61%. The TCR originated in a man aged 18 to 30 in good health. Some clones in this sample may be carry-over from other donors' samples. The chain links TRBV14 to TRBJ2-1, with D unresolved. The sequencing input was memory CD4+ T cells from PBMCs. Subset in this sample: CD45RA-negative fraction. CDR3: CASSQVSGIEQFF. Here the CDR3 DNA reads TGTGCCAGCAGCCAAGTATCTGGAATTGAGCAGTTCTTC.